This TCR beta chain originates from a study of T cell repertoires in cytomegalovirus infection. Via MiXCR, TCRdb re-called the reads, giving one row per CDR3 protein. The repertoire holds approximately 500,000 distinct CDR3 sequences, about 11% seen once, with around 9.6% in the top ten. This clonotype appeared many times. Germline and junction disagree at one end, which may indicate a read error. The clonotype originates from a human donor in good health (CMV status not recorded). Some clones in this sample may be carry-over from other donors' samples. Sequencing was carried out using PBMCs.

The CDR3 bases are TGTGCTAGCAGCCCCGGGGCTAGCGGGAGTTCCTACGAGCAGTACTTC. Amino acids: CASSPGASGSSYEQYF. This sequence joins TRBV7-7 and TRBJ2-7; 10 positions agree with TRBD2. The germline V gene encodes CDR1 SSHAT and CDR2 FNYEAQ (reference sequence). This CDR3 has 16 amino acids.